A single sample gave rise to the 19 T cell receptor beta chains below, sequenced in a study of cytomegalovirus exposure and HLA in healthy donors. Repertoires were generated with immunoSEQ multiplex PCR, while TCRdb's copy carries only in-frame clones and drops some. The sample holds about 180,000 clones, roughly nine tenths seen once. The sample taken for sequencing was PBMCs. All receptors come from a man in his late teens or twenties in good health and CMV-seropositive.

This clone was recorded only once. The chain combines TRBV25-1 with TRBJ2-1; TRBD1 matches at 11 bases. Germline CDR1 is MGHDK and CDR2 is SYGVNS. V was clipped by 4 bases and J by 5 bases; unmatched bases: 7. This CDR3 has 16 residues. CDR3 loop: CASSGARDRGDNEQFF. The CDR3 nucleotides read TGTGCCAGCAGTGGGGCCAGGGACAGGGGGGACAATGAGCAGTTCTTC.

This chain joins TRBV7-2 and TRBJ2-1; the match to TRBD2 covers 9 bases. CDR1 and CDR2 from the germline V gene are SGHTA and FQGNSA. The junction had 6 bases not matched to a gene; V was cut back by 1 base and J by 11 bases. The CDR3 has 14 residues. The CDR3 DNA is TGTGCCAGCAGCTTAGAGGGACTAGCCGTCCAGCAGTTCTTC. This encodes CASSLEGLAVQQFF.

The genes are TRBV27 and TRBJ1-2; 9 bases fit TRBD1. The length of the CDR3 is 20 residues. Germline V lookup: CDR1 MNHEY, CDR2 SMNVEV (reference sequence). Trimming removed 1 base from V and 4 bases from J; junction bases left unmatched: 19. CDR3 sequence (DNA): TGTGCCAGCAGTTTATATTGGAGGGGACAGGGCCTCGCACGATTCTATGGCTACACCTTC. It codes for CASSLYWRGQGLARFYGYTF.

This sequence joins TRBV7-3 and TRBJ2-1; the D is unclear. The germline V gene encodes CDR1 SGHTA and CDR2 FQGTGA. This CDR3 contains 13 residues. Trimming took 5 bases from V and 9 from J, leaving 14 bases between them. The CDR3 loop reads CASSPPGLGEQFF. Written as DNA, the CDR3 is TGTGCCAGCAGCCCCCCGGGTCTCGGTGAGCAGTTCTTC. Looking up the rest from reference TRBV7-3 and TRBJ2-1 gives the full variable domain: GAGVSQTPSNKVTEKGKYVELRCDPISGHTALYWYRQSLGQGPEFLIYFQGTGAADDSGLPNDRFFAVRPEGSVSTLKIQRTERGDSAVYLCASSPPGLGEQFFGPGTRLTVL.

The chain joins TRBV4-2 to TRBJ2-7; maybe TRBD1 (6 bases). The V and J ends lost 1 base and 5 bases respectively, with 15 bases between them. The CDR3 consists of 15 residues. Germline-derived CDR1 and CDR2 are LGHNA and YNFKEQ. CDR3 bases: TGTGCCAGCAGCCAAGTGCTCAGGGGAAGGCACGAGCAGTACTTC. This encodes CASSQVLRGRHEQYF.

CDR3 nucleotides: TGCGCCAGCAGCCACACCGGGACAGTCGATGGCTACACCTTC. Residues: CASSHTGTVDGYTF. V and J are TRBV4-3 and TRBJ1-2, with 7 bases that match TRBD1. The V gene's germline CDR1 is LGHNA and CDR2 YSLEER. The CDR3 contains 14 residues. The J segment lost 6 bases and the V segment lost 3 bases, leaving 7 bases of the junction unmatched.

This clone appeared once. The rearrangement uses TRBV18 and TRBJ2-1, with 7 bases identical to TRBD2. After removal of 2 bases from V and 7 bases from J, the junction contained 5 bases not matched to a gene. The CDR3 has 14 amino acids. CDR1 is KGHSH, CDR2 LQKENI, per germline. This CDR3 reads CASSPTREGNEQFF. CDR3 nucleotides: TGTGCCAGCTCACCAACAAGGGAGGGGAATGAGCAGTTCTTC.

The chain links TRBV6-4 to TRBJ2-3; no clear D gene. This CDR3 is built from 15 residues. The ends were cut back, 6 bases at V and 2 bases at J, with 15 bases in the middle. From germline, CDR1 is MRHNA and CDR2 SNTAGT. The CDR3 region is CASSHLRVFTDTQYF. The CDR3, as DNA: TGTGCCAGCAGCCACCTGAGAGTCTTCACAGATACGCAGTATTTT.

The chain recombines TRBV5-6 with TRBJ2-7; D may be TRBD1 (5 bases). CDR3 length: 13 residues. Trimming shortened V by 6 bases and J by 9 bases, and 19 bases separated the two germline ends. Germline-derived CDR1 and CDR2 are SGHDT and YYEEEE. The CDR3 DNA sequence: TGTGCCAGCACTGGGGCGAGCGCTTGGGGGCAGTACTTC. This encodes CASTGASAWGQYF.

The chain uses TRBV13 and TRBJ2-1; 11 bases match TRBD2. Germline V gene lookup returns CDR1 PRHDT and CDR2 FYEKMQ (reference sequence). V was clipped by 1 base and J by 8 bases; unmatched bases: 7. The CDR3 spans 16 residues. CDR3 residues: CASSLVGLAGGHEQFF. CDR3 DNA: TGTGCCAGCAGCTTAGTCGGGCTAGCGGGAGGCCATGAGCAGTTCTTC.

The genes are TRBV15 and TRBJ1-1; the D is unclear. The CDR3 sequence is 10 residues long. Trimming shortened V by 8 bases and J by 8 bases, and 9 bases separated the two germline ends. Per the germline V gene, CDR1 is LNHNV and CDR2 is YYDKDF (reference sequence). CDR3 coding DNA: TGTGCCACCGGAGAGGGAGAAGCTTTCTTT. Its translation is CATGEGEAFF.

V is TRBV2 and J is TRBJ1-4, with D possibly being TRBD1 (6 bases). Germline V gives CDR1 SNHLY, CDR2 FYNNEI. The CDR3 is 15 residues long. V was clipped by 3 bases and J by 8 bases, with 16 bases between them. CDR3 nucleotides: TGTGCCAGCAGTGAGATCGGGGGGCCGCGGGAAAAACTGTTTTTT. Translated: CASSEIGGPREKLFF.

The chain combines TRBV4-1 with TRBJ2-7, with 7 bases fitting TRBD2. V trimming: 1 base; J trimming: 6 bases; junction bases outside the gene matches: 6. CDR3 length: 14 residues. Per germline, CDR1 MGHRA and CDR2 YSYEKL. The CDR3 DNA is TGCGCCAGCAGCCAAGCTAGCGGTGGAGGCGAGCAGTACTTC. The encoded protein is CASSQASGGGEQYF.

The chain uses TRBV6-5 and TRBJ1-4, with D unresolved. Germline assignment: CDR1 MNHEY and CDR2 SVGAGI. V was cut by 2 bases and J by 5 bases, with 9 bases left in between. The CDR3 has 14 residues. CDR3 sequence: CASSYAHKNEKLFF. The CDR3 bases are TGTGCCAGCAGTTACGCTCACAAGAATGAAAAACTGTTTTTT.

The rearrangement links TRBV5-1 to TRBJ1-3, with 8 bases matching TRBD1. CDR3 length equals 17 residues. Unmatched junction bases numbered 5, after V lost 0 bases and J lost 0 bases. Germline-derived CDR1 and CDR2 are SGHRS and YFSETQ. DNA of the CDR3: TGCGCCAGCAGCTTGGCCGCAGGGGGCTCCTCTGGAAACACCATATATTTT. Its protein is CASSLAAGGSSGNTIYF.

The chain combines TRBV5-4 with TRBJ2-7; 9 nucleotides align to TRBD1. V lost 5 bases and J lost 0; bases outside the gene matches: 6. Germline V CDR1 and CDR2: SGHNT, YYREEE (reference sequence). This CDR3 region has 15 residues. The CDR3 loop reads CASRAGTGSSYEQYF. For the CDR3, the DNA is TGTGCCAGCAGAGCCGGGACAGGGAGCTCCTACGAGCAGTACTTC.

This clone was counted between two and nine times. The rearrangement links TRBV6-4 to TRBJ1-1; D remains unclear. Germline V CDR1 and CDR2: MRHNA, SNTAGT. This CDR3 is 15 amino acids long. The V gene lost 5 bases and the J gene lost 4 bases, with 17 bases spanning the gap. The CDR3 loop is CASSPRGEGGTEAFF. The CDR3 nucleotides read TGTGCCAGCAGTCCTCGTGGGGAAGGAGGCACTGAAGCTTTCTTT.

This clone was recorded only once. The chain recombines TRBV5-8 with TRBJ1-1; 7 nucleotides match TRBD1. Unmatched junction bases numbered 5, after V lost 7 bases and J lost 2 bases. The CDR3 extends over 13 amino acids. Germline CDR1 reads SGHTS; CDR2 reads YDEGEE. In DNA, the CDR3 is TGTGCCAGCGACAGGGCAATTAACACTGAAGCTTTCTTT. Translating gives CASDRAINTEAFF.

The chain has TRBV18 and TRBJ1-1; no definite D call. CDR3 length equals 14 residues. V was clipped by 3 bases and J by 0 bases, with 8 bases between them. Germline CDR1 and CDR2: KGHSH and LQKENI. For the CDR3, the DNA is TGTGCCAGCTCACCCCCGTCGGTGAACACTGAAGCTTTCTTT. It is translated as CASSPPSVNTEAFF.